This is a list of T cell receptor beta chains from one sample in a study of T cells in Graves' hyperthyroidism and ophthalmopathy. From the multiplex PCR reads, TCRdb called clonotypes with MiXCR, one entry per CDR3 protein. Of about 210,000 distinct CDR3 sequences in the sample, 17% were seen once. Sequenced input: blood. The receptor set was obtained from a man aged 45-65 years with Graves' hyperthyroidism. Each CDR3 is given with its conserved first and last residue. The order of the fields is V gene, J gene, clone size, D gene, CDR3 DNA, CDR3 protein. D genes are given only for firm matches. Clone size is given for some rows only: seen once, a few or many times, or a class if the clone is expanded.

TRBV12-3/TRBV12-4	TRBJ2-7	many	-	TGTGCCAGCAGTTTTAGGGGCAGGGGCTTTGGATACGAGCAGTACTTC	CASSFRGRGFGYEQYF
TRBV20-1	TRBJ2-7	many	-	TGCAGTGCTAGACCCTCGGAGCGCGAGCAGTACTTC	CSARPSEREQYF
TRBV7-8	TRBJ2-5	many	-	TGTGCCAGCAGCTTAGGAGGGGGGGACCCAGAGACCCAGTACTTC	CASSLGGGDPETQYF
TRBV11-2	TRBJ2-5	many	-	TGTGCCAGCAGCTGGGAAGAGACCCAGTACTTC	CASSWEETQYF
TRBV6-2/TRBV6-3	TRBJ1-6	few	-	TGTGCCAGCACCAACAACAGGGACTCACCCCTCCACTTT	CASTNNRDSPLHF
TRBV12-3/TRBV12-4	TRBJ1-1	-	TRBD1	TGTGCCAGCAGTTTAGAGACAGGGAAAAACACTGAAGCTTTCTTT	CASSLETGKNTEAFF
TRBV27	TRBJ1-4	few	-	TGTGCCAGCAGTTCTACCGGAACAACTAATGAAAAACTGTTTTTT	CASSSTGTTNEKLFF
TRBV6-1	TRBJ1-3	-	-	TGTGCCACCGGACAGTTATCGACCTCTGGAAACACCATATATTTT	CATGQLSTSGNTIYF
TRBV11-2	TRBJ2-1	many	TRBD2	TGTGCCAGCAGCAAGACTAGCGGCTCCTACAATGAGCAGTTCTTC	CASSKTSGSYNEQFF
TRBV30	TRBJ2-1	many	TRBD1	TGTGCCTGGAGGGGGACAGGGGGCAATGAGCAGTTCTTC	CAWRGTGGNEQFF
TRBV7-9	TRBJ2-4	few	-	TGTGCCAGCAGCACTCACACTTTGAGCATTCAGTACTTC	CASSTHTLSIQYF
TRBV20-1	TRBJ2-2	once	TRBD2	TGCAGTGCTAGTGTGGACAGGGGGGTGCTAGCGGGAGGGGCTACCGGGGAGCTGTTTTTT	CSASVDRGVLAGGATGELFF
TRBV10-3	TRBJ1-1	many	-	TGTGCCATCAGCAAAGGCGGGGATGTGGACACTGAAGCTTTCTTT	CAISKGGDVDTEAFF
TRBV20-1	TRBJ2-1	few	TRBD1	TGCAGTGCTAGGCATGGGACAGCCTCCTACAATGAGCAGTTCTTC	CSARHGTASYNEQFF
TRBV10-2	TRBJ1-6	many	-	TGCGCCAGCAGTGATCAAGGACATTCACCCCTCCACTTT	CASSDQGHSPLHF
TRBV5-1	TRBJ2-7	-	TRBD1	TGCGCCAGCAGCGGACAGGGGGCATCCGGCGAGCAGTACTTC	CASSGQGASGEQYF
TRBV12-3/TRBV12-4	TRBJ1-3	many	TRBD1	TGTGCCAGCAGAACCACAGGGGGCAGCGGAAACACCATATATTTT	CASRTTGGSGNTIYF
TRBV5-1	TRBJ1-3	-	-	TGCGCCAGCAGCTTGGCCGGGACAAAATACGGCTCTGGAAACACCATATATTTT	CASSLAGTKYGSGNTIYF
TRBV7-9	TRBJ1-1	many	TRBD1	TGTGCCAGCAGCTTAAGGACAGGGACCTCGAACACTGAAGCTTTCTTT	CASSLRTGTSNTEAFF
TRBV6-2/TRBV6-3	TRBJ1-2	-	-	TGTGCCAGCACCCCCCCCGGCGGCGGCTACACCTTC	CASTPPGGGYTF
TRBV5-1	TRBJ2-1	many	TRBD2	TGCGCCAGCACCGGGGGGGCATCCGGAGAAACGCAGTTCTTC	CASTGGASGETQFF
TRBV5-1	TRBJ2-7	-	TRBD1	TGCGCCAGCAGCTACGACAGGGTCCACGAGCAGTGCTTC	CASSYDRVHEQCF
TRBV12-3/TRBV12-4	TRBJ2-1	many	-	TGTGCCAGCAGTTCCCCGGACCAGCAACTTAACACCTACAATGAGCAGTTCTTC	CASSSPDQQLNTYNEQFF
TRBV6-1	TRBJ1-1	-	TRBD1	TGTGCCAGCAGTCCCATCACAGGGGGCTTCACTGAAGCTTCCTTT	CASSPITGGFTEASF
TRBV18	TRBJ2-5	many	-	TGTGCCAGCCCACCCGCGGAAGAGACCCAGTACTTC	CASPPAEETQYF
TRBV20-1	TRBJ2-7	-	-	TGCAGTGCTCGCCAACGTGGGACGCACTACGAGCAGTACTTC	CSARQRGTHYEQYF
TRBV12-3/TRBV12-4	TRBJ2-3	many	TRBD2	TGTGCCAGCCGCGAGCTAGCGGGAGTGGCAGATACGCAGTATTTT	CASRELAGVADTQYF
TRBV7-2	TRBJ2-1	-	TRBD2	TGTGCCAGCAGCCCCGCCGCTAGCGGGAGTCGGAGTGAGCAGTTCTTC	CASSPAASGSRSEQFF